This T cell receptor beta chain was recovered during a study of T cell responses to AZD1222 COVID-19 vaccine. The wider study: Second doses were pooled across both intervals (about 4 or about 12 weeks).

Overall study results and limits: Sampling captured repertoires only after the peak T cell response. Donors were chiefly white British, with a greater number of females, and clonal diversity was perhaps underestimated. With two AZD1222 doses given, Spike-specific TCR breadth and depth both rose.

TCRdb's table, derived via immunoSEQ multiplex PCR, lists solely in-frame clones and lacks some. The sample holds about 150,000 clones, 80% to 90% seen once. The V end lost 6 bases, the J end lost 5 bases, and 16 bases lay between the germline ends. The CDR3 runs 14 residues. The germline CDR1 and CDR2 sequences are ENHRY and SYGVKD. Points on this clone: Its antigen is currently unknown.

The origin of this receptor is an adult in good health. The chain employs TRBV10-3 and TRBJ1-1; tentatively, D is TRBD1 (5 bases). The material was peripheral blood, obtained on day 0 of AZD1222 vaccination. CDR3 loop: CAIRPTGEWTEAFF. CDR3 bases: TGTGCCATCAGACCCACGGGGGAGTGGACTGAAGCTTTCTTT.